A single sample is the source of the 24 T cell receptor beta chains below, sequenced in a study of shared T cell receptors in the human thymus. Sequencing was performed with immunoSEQ multiplex PCR; in TCRdb, only in-frame clones are kept and a portion is missing. The sample has 540,000 or so clones; around three quarters are singletons. The sample was also reused in another study, on human thymus T cells.

The sample consisted of thymocytes. The source of these receptors is a boy younger than two with a congenital heart defect.

The rearrangement uses TRBV5-1 and TRBJ2-3; 10 bases are shared with TRBD2. The CDR3 contains 17 residues. Germline loops: CDR1 SGHRS, CDR2 YFSETQ. V shed 0 bases, J shed 5 bases, and the junction held 9 bases outside the gene matches. DNA of the CDR3: TGCGCCAGCAGCTTGGAGCGAGCGGGAGGGCTGGAAGATACGCAGTATTTT. Its protein product is CASSLERAGGLEDTQYF.

V usage is TRBV5-6 and J usage is TRBJ2-1; D is possibly TRBD2 (5 bases). The V and J ends lost 2 bases and 3 bases respectively, with 18 bases between them. Germline CDR1 and CDR2: SGHDT and YYEEEE. This CDR3 comprises 17 residues. For the CDR3, the DNA is TGTGCCAGCAGCTTAGGAGGCCAGCCCATTTACTACAATGAGCAGTTCTTC. It encodes CASSLGGQPIYYNEQFF. Complete variable domain (other parts from reference TRBV5-6 and TRBJ2-1): DAGVTQSPTHLIKTRGQQVTLRCSPKSGHDTVSWYQQALGQGPQFIFQYYEEEERQRGNFPDRFSGHQFPNYSSELNVNALLLGDSALYLCASSLGGQPIYYNEQFFGPGTRLTVL.

The chain couples TRBV5-4 to TRBJ2-2, with D possibly matching TRBD1 (6 bases). Germline loops: CDR1 SGHNT, CDR2 YYREEE (reference sequence). The V end lost 5 bases, the J end lost 4 bases, and 18 bases lay between the germline ends. The CDR3 has 16 residues. CDR3 region: CASSDDRSVLTGELFF. CDR3 DNA: TGTGCCAGCAGTGATGACAGGAGCGTACTCACCGGGGAGCTGTTTTTT.

The chain has TRBV27 and TRBJ2-7; D is possibly TRBD1 (5 bases). V was clipped by 6 bases and J by 0 bases, with 18 bases between them. There are 16 residues in the CDR3. Germline CDR1 reads MNHEY; CDR2 reads SMNVEV (reference sequence). The CDR3 DNA reads as TGTGCCAGCAGACATTCCTTGCAGGACATCTCCTACGAGCAGTACTTC. Protein: CASRHSLQDISYEQYF.

The V and J genes are TRBV13 and TRBJ2-2; TRBD2 aligns across 8 bases. Germline V CDR1 and CDR2: PRHDT, FYEKMQ (reference sequence). This CDR3 has 17 amino acids. V lost 5 bases, J lost 0 bases, and 8 bases stayed unmatched. Here the CDR3 DNA reads TGTGCCAGCAGCCCCGGGGGGGACGGGGCGAACACCGGGGAGCTGTTTTTT. Residues: CASSPGGDGANTGELFF.

The chain is built from TRBV4-3 and TRBJ2-3, with 14 nucleotides matching TRBD2. V shed 5 bases, J shed 3 bases, and the junction held 19 bases outside the gene matches. This CDR3 comprises 21 residues. Germline V CDR1 and CDR2: LGHNA, YSLEER. The CDR3 nucleotides read TGCGCCAGCAGCGCAAGGTGGGTGCGACTAGCGGGAGGGCCCCGGACAGATACGCAGTATTTT. Translating it yields CASSARWVRLAGGPRTDTQYF.

This clone has just one count. The V and J genes are TRBV28 and TRBJ2-3; 7 positions match TRBD2. This CDR3 has 17 amino acids. Germline V gives CDR1 MDHEN, CDR2 SYDVKM. After removal of 6 bases from V and 1 base from J, the junction contained 13 bases not matched to a gene. The CDR3 protein is CASSAPLASGGTDTQYF. As DNA, the CDR3 is TGTGCCAGCAGCGCGCCCCTCGCTAGCGGAGGCACAGATACGCAGTATTTT.

This clone was picked up a small number of times. The chain links TRBV19 to TRBJ2-7; D might be TRBD2 (6 bases). The CDR3 contains 13 residues. Trimming cost V 8 bases and J 3 bases, with 14 bases left between them. Germline CDR1 reads LNHDA; CDR2 reads SQIVND (reference sequence). In DNA form, the CDR3 reads TGTGCCAGTGAGGAGGGGACTGGCTACGAGCAGTACTTC. It codes for CASEEGTGYEQYF.

This clone was observed a single time. The genes are TRBV19 and TRBJ1-1; possible D gene TRBD1, 5 bases. With 7 bases removed from V and 6 bases from J, the gap between germline ends came to 18 bases. The germline V gene encodes CDR1 LNHDA and CDR2 SQIVND (reference sequence). The CDR3 spans 14 residues. CDR3 bases: TGTGCCAGTAATCAGGGCCTGAGGTTGGCTGAAGCTTTCTTT. Translated, it gives CASNQGLRLAEAFF.

The genes are TRBV6-5 and TRBJ2-5, with D possibly being TRBD2 (6 bases). The V gene's germline CDR1 is MNHEY and CDR2 SVGAGI. V lost 6 bases, J lost 5 bases, and 10 bases lay in between. The CDR3 spans 12 residues. The DNA for the CDR3 is TGTGCCAGCAGCGCGGGACGGGAGACCCAGTACTTC. Residues: CASSAGRETQYF.

The chain is built from TRBV27 and TRBJ2-1; TRBD1 agrees at 9 bases. V was clipped by 6 bases and J by 10 bases; unmatched bases: 7. The CDR3 spans 13 residues. CDR1 is MNHEY and CDR2 is SMNVEV in the germline V gene (reference sequence). The CDR3 coding sequence is TGTGCCAGCAGGCGACAGGGGGATTGCGAGCAGTTCTTC. This translates into CASRRQGDCEQFF.

The sample holds one count of this clone. The V and J genes are TRBV5-1 and TRBJ2-1; 7 nucleotides match TRBD1. The germline CDR1 and CDR2 sequences are SGHRS and YFSETQ. After removal of 0 bases from V and 8 bases from J, the junction contained 8 bases not matched to a gene. The CDR3 consists of 15 residues. The CDR3 nucleotides are TGCGCCAGCAGCTTGGGGGACAGCTTTGTCTATGAGCAGTTCTTC. This codes for CASSLGDSFVYEQFF.

The chain employs TRBV7-2 and TRBJ2-3; 7 bases match TRBD2. J lost 6 bases, V lost 3 bases, and 12 bases had no gene match. CDR3 size: 16 residues. Germline CDR1 and CDR2: SGHTA and FQGNSA. CDR3 sequence: CASSFTGTTPPDTQYF. CDR3 nucleotide sequence: TGTGCCAGCAGCTTTACCGGGACTACCCCACCGGATACGCAGTATTTT. The complete variable domain, with remaining parts taken from reference TRBV7-2 and TRBJ2-3, reads GAGVSQSPSNKVTEKGKDVELRCDPISGHTALYWYRQSLGQGLEFLIYFQGNSAPDKSGLPSDRFSAERTGGSVSTLTIQRTQQEDSAVYLCASSFTGTTPPDTQYFGPGTRLTVL.

The chain couples TRBV15 to TRBJ2-5; a possible D gene is TRBD1 (5 bases). Germline V CDR1 and CDR2: LNHNV, YYDKDF (reference sequence). Trimming stripped 4 bases from V and 0 bases from J, with 9 bases between. This CDR3 comprises 14 residues. In DNA, the CDR3 is TGTGCCACCAGCACACGACAGTACCAAGAGACCCAGTACTTC. Translating gives CATSTRQYQETQYF.

The chain is built from TRBV4-3 and TRBJ2-1, with TRBD2 matching over 13 bases. With V trimmed by 1 base and J by 7 bases, 10 bases remained unmatched. The CDR3 runs 18 residues. Germline CDR1 and CDR2: LGHNA and YSLEER. This chain's CDR3 is CASSQGGLAGSPANEQFF. CDR3 DNA sequence: TGCGCCAGCAGCCAAGGGGGACTAGCGGGATCTCCTGCAAATGAGCAGTTCTTC.

This clone was observed a single time. The genes are TRBV25-1 and TRBJ2-1; 7 bases map to TRBD2. This CDR3 region has 16 residues. V trimming: 2 bases; J trimming: 3 bases; junction bases outside the gene matches: 7. Germline loops: CDR1 MGHDK, CDR2 SYGVNS. The CDR3 protein is CASSERRREHYNEQFF. The CDR3 nucleotides read TGTGCCAGCAGTGAAAGGAGGCGGGAGCACTACAATGAGCAGTTCTTC.

The chain employs TRBV7-2 and TRBJ2-3, with D perhaps matching TRBD1 (6 bases). Germline assignment: CDR1 SGHTA and CDR2 FQGNSA. Trimming removed 5 bases from V and 1 base from J, with 10 bases in between. This CDR3 has 14 residues. The CDR3 DNA follows: TGTGCCAGCAGCCAAGGACAGCGCACAGATACGCAGTATTTT. Residues: CASSQGQRTDTQYF.

This clone was detected a few times. This chain joins TRBV21-1 and TRBJ2-7; TRBD2 is the table's D call and was not checked against the DNA. TRBV21-1 counts as a pseudogene. The CDR3 totals 13 residues. DNA for the CDR3: TGTGCCCGAGGGCTAGCGGGAGTCTACGAGCAGTACTTC. Residues: CARGLAGVYEQYF.

V is TRBV18 and J is TRBJ2-7; 8 positions match TRBD2. The CDR3 spans 15 residues. Germline V CDR1 and CDR2: KGHSH, LQKENI. Trimming removed 2 bases from V and 0 bases from J; junction bases left unmatched: 3. This CDR3 reads CASSPNGRGSYEQYF. The DNA for the CDR3 is TGTGCCAGCTCACCAAACGGGAGGGGCTCCTACGAGCAGTACTTC.

The rearrangement joins TRBV6-4 to TRBJ2-1; D is possibly TRBD2 (8 bases). Germline assignment: CDR1 MRHNA and CDR2 SNTAGT. Trimming shortened V by 3 bases and J by 3 bases, and 24 bases separated the two germline ends. This CDR3 region has 19 residues. CDR3 sequence: CASSEDRARGGRIYNEQFF. The CDR3 nucleotides read TGTGCCAGCAGTGAAGACAGGGCCCGAGGCGGGAGGATCTACAATGAGCAGTTCTTC.

The V gene is TRBV28, the J gene TRBJ1-5; 8 nucleotides line up with TRBD1. This CDR3 contains 20 residues. J lost 0 bases, V lost 6 bases, and 19 bases had no gene match. Germline CDR1 reads MDHEN; CDR2 reads SYDVKM. CDR3 amino acids: CASRITVPGGADYSNQPQHF. In DNA form, the CDR3 reads TGTGCCAGCAGGATTACCGTCCCAGGGGGCGCCGATTATAGCAATCAGCCCCAGCATTTT.

The chain joins TRBV19 to TRBJ2-3; 8 bases match TRBD1. CDR3 length: 15 amino acids. V shed 1 base and J 3 bases; nucleotides not matched to a gene: 3. CDR1 is LNHDA and CDR2 is SQIVND in the germline V gene (reference sequence). The CDR3 is CASSIADRETDTQYF. The CDR3 DNA reads TGTGCCAGTAGTATAGCGGACAGGGAGACAGATACGCAGTATTTT.

The chain carries TRBV7-9 and TRBJ2-7, with no clear D. V gave up 5 bases and J gave up 0 bases, with 11 bases separating them. The CDR3 runs to 14 residues. CDR1 and CDR2 (germline): SEHNR, FQNEAQ (reference sequence). CDR3 loop: CASSRIGSSYEQYF. The CDR3 region has the DNA TGTGCCAGCAGCCGCATCGGTAGCTCCTACGAGCAGTACTTC.

This clone occurred a few times. The chain joins TRBV6-6 to TRBJ2-7, with 8 nucleotides matching TRBD1. CDR1 is MNHNY, CDR2 SVGAGI, per germline (reference sequence). With V trimmed by 6 bases and J by 6 bases, 13 bases remained unmatched. The CDR3 has 15 residues. For the CDR3, the DNA is TGTGCCAGCAGCCCCTCCGGGACAGGAGTCATCGAGCAGTACTTC. The encoded protein is CASSPSGTGVIEQYF.